These 18 T cell receptor beta chains were sequenced from one sample in a study of cytomegalovirus exposure and HLA in healthy donors. The PCR was carried out with 60 Vbeta primers and 13 Jbeta primers. The assay was immunoSEQ multiplex PCR, and TCRdb's table has in-frame clones only and misses some. The table includes around 190,000 clones, about 87% detected once. Specimen: PBMCs. The receptors come from a woman aged 18-29 years in good health and CMV-seronegative.

V gene TRBV10-3 combines with J gene TRBJ1-1, with no clear D. The length of the CDR3 is 15 residues. V gave up 7 bases and J gave up 0 bases, with 15 bases separating them. Germline CDR1 reads ENHRY; CDR2 reads SYGVKD. The DNA for the CDR3 is TGTGCCATCAATGACGGGAGGCAGCTGAACACTGAAGCTTTCTTT. It codes for CAINDGRQLNTEAFF.

This clone was found once. CDR3 sequence (DNA): TGTGCCAGCAGTTTATCGGGGGGAAACAATGAAAAACTGTTTTTT. Amino acids: CASSLSGGNNEKLFF. The rearrangement links TRBV27 to TRBJ1-4, with a tentative D call TRBD1 (5 bases). Germline lookup yields CDR1 MNHEY and CDR2 SMNVEV (reference sequence). V was shortened by 0 bases and J by 5 bases, with 10 bases between the two germline ends. The CDR3 runs 15 residues.

This chain connects TRBV5-1 to TRBJ2-6; no clear D. CDR1 and CDR2 (germline): SGHRS, YFSETQ. The V gene lost 4 bases and the J gene lost 3 bases, with 17 bases spanning the gap. This CDR3 contains 17 residues. The CDR3 region has the DNA TGCGCCAGCAGCGGCCTGGGCAGACCGGATGGGGCCAACGTCCTGACTTTC. Protein product: CASSGLGRPDGANVLTF.

This sequence joins TRBV11-2 and TRBJ2-7, with 8 bases aligning to TRBD1. Germline V CDR1 and CDR2: SGHAT, FQNNGV. This CDR3 contains 15 residues. The V gene end was trimmed by 1 base and the J gene end by 2 bases; junction bases not matched to a gene: 4. As DNA, the CDR3 is TGTGCCAGCAGCTTAGGGTCAGGGGGCCCCTACGAGCAGTACTTC. Residues: CASSLGSGGPYEQYF.

The CDR3 sequence: CASSVETSGYNEQFF. CDR3 nucleotides: TGTGCCAGCAGCGTAGAGACTAGCGGATACAATGAGCAGTTCTTC. The chain is built from TRBV9 and TRBJ2-1; 9 bases align to TRBD2. CDR1 SGDLS and CDR2 YYNGEE come from the germline V gene. V shed 0 bases and J 4 bases; nucleotides not matched to a gene: 2. CDR3 length: 15 amino acids.

The V and J genes are TRBV5-1 and TRBJ2-3; D is perhaps TRBD2 (7 bases). The germline V gene encodes CDR1 SGHRS and CDR2 YFSETQ. With 2 bases removed from V and 3 bases from J, the gap between germline ends came to 10 bases. There are 14 residues in the CDR3. CDR3 amino acids: CASSLEGGTDTQYF. The CDR3 bases are TGCGCCAGCAGCTTAGAGGGGGGGACAGATACGCAGTATTTT.

As to this clone: Other DNA sequences in this specimen translate into the identical CDR3. For the CDR3, the DNA is TGTGCCAGCAGCTTAAAGGAGTGGGTCAACACTGAAGCTTTCTTT. The encoded protein is CASSLKEWVNTEAFF. The chain couples TRBV5-4 to TRBJ1-1; D uncertain. The germline V gene encodes CDR1 SGHNT and CDR2 YYREEE (reference sequence). The CDR3 runs to 15 residues. V was shortened by 2 bases and J by 2 bases, with 13 bases between the two germline ends.

CDR3 in amino acids: CASRPSSYNEQFF. In DNA, the CDR3 is TGTGCCAGTAGACCCAGCTCCTACAATGAGCAGTTCTTC. The chain links TRBV19 to TRBJ2-1; no definite D call. Germline V gene lookup returns CDR1 LNHDA and CDR2 SQIVND (reference sequence). This CDR3 contains 13 residues. Trimming cost V 6 bases and J 0 bases, with 6 bases left between them.

A few counts support this clone. The rearrangement uses TRBV7-3 and TRBJ2-2; TRBD1 is a possible D gene (5 bases). V was clipped by 5 bases and J by 5 bases, with 9 bases between them. In germline, CDR1 is SGHTA, CDR2 FQGTGA. This CDR3 contains 13 residues. The CDR3 reads CASSTQGTGELFF. Here the CDR3 DNA reads TGTGCCAGCAGCACCCAGGGTACCGGGGAGCTGTTTTTT.

The rearrangement links TRBV10-3 to TRBJ1-1; TRBD1 is a possible D gene (6 bases). In germline, CDR1 is ENHRY, CDR2 SYGVKD. V gave up 0 bases and J gave up 9 bases, with 11 bases separating them. The CDR3 extends over 13 amino acids. CDR3 nucleotides: TGTGCCATCAGTGAGTCCCGGACAGTTCAAGCTTTCTTT. Amino acids: CAISESRTVQAFF.

The CDR3: CASSYGGRQETQYF. The CDR3 nucleotides are TGTGCCAGCAGTTACGGTGGCAGACAAGAGACCCAGTACTTC. The chain is built from TRBV6-5 and TRBJ2-5; no clear D. Germline CDR1 reads MNHEY; CDR2 reads SVGAGI. This CDR3 comprises 14 residues. Trimming shortened V by 2 bases and J by 2 bases, and 9 bases separated the two germline ends.

This chain connects TRBV30 to TRBJ1-3, with D perhaps TRBD1 (5 bases). V was shortened by 0 bases and J by 0 bases, with 6 bases between the two germline ends. The CDR3 runs 14 residues. Germline V lookup: CDR1 GTSNPN, CDR2 SVGIG (reference sequence). The chain's CDR3 is CAWSVGGSGNTIYF. The CDR3 bases are TGTGCCTGGAGTGTGGGGGGCTCTGGAAACACCATATATTTT.

V usage is TRBV7-8 and J usage is TRBJ1-5; D gene uncertain. V was trimmed by 3 bases and J by 2 bases, leaving 5 bases between them. The length of the CDR3 is 13 residues. Germline V gene data show CDR1 as SGHVS and CDR2 as FQNEAQ. Written as DNA, the CDR3 is TGTGCCAGCAGCTTTCCCGGCAATCAGCCCCAGCATTTT. It encodes CASSFPGNQPQHF.

The genes are TRBV27 and TRBJ1-5, with 8 bases lining up with TRBD1. Germline values: CDR1 MNHEY, CDR2 SMNVEV (reference sequence). Trimming cost V 5 bases and J 6 bases; bases outside gene matches: 6. The CDR3 sequence is 14 residues long. CDR3 coding DNA: TGTGCCAGCAGTATTTCGGACAGGGCTCAGCCCCAGCATTTT. As protein: CASSISDRAQPQHF.

Details on this clone: This specimen includes other DNA sequences encoding the same CDR3. The gene calls are TRBV27 and TRBJ2-7; 9 nucleotides line up with TRBD1. The V and J ends lost 2 bases and 2 bases, in that order; junction bases with no gene match: 1. This CDR3 has 14 residues. Germline CDR1 MNHEY, CDR2 SMNVEV (reference sequence). CDR3 loop: CASSLRDRAYEQYF. DNA for the CDR3: TGTGCCAGCAGTTTAAGGGACAGGGCCTACGAGCAGTACTTC.

This CDR3 is CAWIKAGFAGYGYTF. The CDR3 nucleotides are TGTGCCTGGATAAAGGCCGGGTTTGCGGGCTATGGCTACACCTTC. The chain has TRBV30 and TRBJ1-2; D is unresolved. This CDR3 contains 15 residues. Trimming left V 4 bases short and J 4 bases short, with 19 bases between. CDR1 and CDR2 (germline): GTSNPN, SVGIG (reference sequence).

This chain joins TRBV27 and TRBJ2-3; 10 positions agree with TRBD2. Per the germline V gene, CDR1 is MNHEY and CDR2 is SMNVEV (reference sequence). There are 15 residues in the CDR3. Trimming removed 7 bases from V and 7 bases from J; junction bases left unmatched: 11. The CDR3 DNA follows: TGTGCCAGCAAACCCGGGGTTAGCGGGAGGAATACGCAGTATTTT. Its translation is CASKPGVSGRNTQYF.

The chain joins TRBV25-1 to TRBJ2-7; the D gene is possibly TRBD2 (6 bases). The CDR3 totals 14 residues. CDR1 is MGHDK and CDR2 is SYGVNS in the germline V gene. V was clipped by 7 bases and J by 2 bases, with 15 bases between them. Written as DNA, the CDR3 is TGTGCCAGCATAGGTAGTAGCGGACCCTACGAGCAGTACTTC. Protein product: CASIGSSGPYEQYF.